This TCR beta chain derives from a study of OX40 agonist ivuxolimab in advanced cancers. The wider study: The treatment was a fully human IgG2 OX40 agonist, ivuxolimab. Eligibility rules accepted prior anti-PD-1, anti-PD-L1 or anti-CTLA-4 therapy, and 35% to 45% had some. Study-level results: CD8+ T cells (on average) carried more expanded clones than CD4+ T cells. Which antigen the expanded peripheral T cells recognized is unknown.

Produced via immunoSEQ multiplex PCR; TCRdb's table is partial and in-frame only. The sample records roughly 32,000 clones, roughly 80% being singletons. Points on this clone: Its target is unknown.

V lost 6 bases to trimming and J lost 3 bases, with 8 bases between them. Germline CDR1 and CDR2: SGHTA and FQGNSA. The CDR3 is 12 amino acids. The chain combines TRBV7-2 with TRBJ1-2; D gene uncertain. This clonotype was obtained from an adult with an advanced solid tumor such as melanoma, head and neck, liver or kidney cancer. Here the sequenced sample was CD4+ or CD8+ T cells sorted from blood, taken in a trial of the OX40 agonist ivuxolimab. The CDR3 here is CASSQQHYGYTF. CDR3 DNA: TGTGCCAGCAGTCAACAACACTATGGCTACACCTTC.